This T cell receptor beta chain was sequenced during a study of OX40 agonist ivuxolimab in advanced cancers. The overall study: The mean age was about 57 years, ranging from about 23 to 79, with roughly four fifths of participants male. Three patients, one with hepatocellular carcinoma and two with cutaneous melanoma, achieved partial responses.

Notes on the study in general: Relatively little clonal expansion, among the lowest observed, appeared in partial responders at 0.1-3.0 mg/kg. With doses of 0.1 to 3.0 mg/kg, CD4+ and CD8+ blood T cells had undergone clonal expansion by week 6.

The repertoire was sequenced with immunoSEQ multiplex PCR; TCRdb's copy has only in-frame clones and lacks some. The sample includes 37,000 or so clones, 74% seen only once; the top ten take less than 20%. A note on this clone: Its specificity is unknown.

Germline CDR1 GTSNPN, CDR2 SVGIG (reference sequence). The CDR3 spans 12 residues. Trimming took 3 bases from V and 4 from J, leaving 9 bases between them. The specimen was CD4+ or CD8+ T cells sorted from blood, collected in a trial of the OX40 agonist ivuxolimab. V usage is TRBV30 and J usage is TRBJ1-1; D gene unclear. The TCR comes from an adult with an advanced solid tumor such as melanoma, head and neck, liver or kidney cancer. Written as DNA, the CDR3 is TGTGCCTGGAGACTGGGTTCCACTGAAGCTTTCTTT. It specifies CAWRLGSTEAFF. The variable domain in full, with the rest retrieved from reference TRBV30 and TRBJ1-1, is SQTIHQWPATLVQPVGSPLSLECTVEGTSNPNLYWYRQAAGRGLQLLFYSVGIGQISSEVPQNLSASRPQDRQFILSSKKLLLSDSGFYLCAWRLGSTEAFFGQGTRLTVV.